The next 10 T cell receptor beta chains were all read from a single sample in a study of Graves' ophthalmopathy and Graves' hyperthyroidism. From RNA, the CDR3 regions of TCR beta chains were amplified and sequenced. First-round RT-PCR used HTBI primers; second-round multiplex PCR followed. TCRdb reanalysed the multiplex PCR reads using MiXCR and keeps one entry per CDR3 protein. Among around 1,200,000 distinct CDR3 sequences listed, 35% to 45% were seen once. The material sequenced was peripheral blood or thyroid tissue (not recorded which). These receptors were taken from an adult man with Graves' hyperthyroidism.

There are many counts of this clonotype. The V gene is TRBV20-1, the J gene TRBJ1-4, with a weak D call TRBD1 (5 bases). The V and J ends lost 1 base and 7 bases respectively, with 13 bases between them. Germline CDR1 DFQATT, CDR2 SNEGSKA (reference sequence). The CDR3 length is 14 residues. This CDR3 is CSARVGQGSEKLFF. The CDR3 nucleotides read TGCAGTGCTAGAGTAGGGCAGGGTTCTGAAAAACTGTTTTTT.

In its sample, this clonotype was seen many times. The V and J genes are TRBV7-8 and TRBJ2-5, with 7 bases aligning to TRBD2. After removal of 5 bases from V and 4 bases from J, the junction contained 7 bases not matched to a gene. Per the germline V gene, CDR1 is SGHVS and CDR2 is FQNEAQ. The length of the CDR3 is 14 residues. Written as DNA, the CDR3 is TGTGCCAGCAGCCCGGGGGGAGCGGGAGAGACCCAGTACTTC. Its protein product is CASSPGGAGETQYF. Full variable domain (missing parts from reference TRBV7-8 and TRBJ2-5): GAGVSQSPRYKVAKRGQDVALRCDPISGHVSLFWYQQALGQGPEFLTYFQNEAQLDKSGLPSDRFFAERPEGSVSTLKIQRTQQEDSAVYLCASSPGGAGETQYFGPGTRLLVL.

This chain connects TRBV27 to TRBJ1-5; a weak D match, TRBD1 (5 bases). The CDR3 extends over 13 amino acids. CDR1 and CDR2 from the germline V gene are MNHEY and SMNVEV (reference sequence). Trimming left V 6 bases short and J 7 bases short, with 13 bases between. The chain's CDR3 is CASSQEGMQPQHF. Written as DNA, the CDR3 is TGTGCCAGCAGCCAGGAGGGGATGCAGCCCCAGCATTTT.

This clonotype was recorded at least ten times. The chain couples TRBV7-8 to TRBJ1-1; D gene ambiguous. The CDR3 is 13 residues long. Deletions cut 5 bases from V and 5 bases from J, with 12 bases between. Germline loops: CDR1 SGHVS, CDR2 FQNEAQ. This chain's CDR3 is CASSPAGWTEAFF. In DNA form, the CDR3 reads TGTGCCAGCAGCCCGGCGGGGTGGACTGAAGCTTTCTTT.

The chain recombines TRBV25-1 with TRBJ1-6; a possible D gene is TRBD1 (6 bases). In germline, CDR1 is MGHDK, CDR2 SYGVNS. This CDR3 is built from 15 residues. Trimming cost V 5 bases and J 7 bases, with 15 bases left between them. The CDR3 nucleotides read TGTGCCAGCAGTTCCTCGTGGCAGGGGAATTCACCCCTCCACTTT. Translating gives CASSSSWQGNSPLHF.

With regard to this clonotype: An end of the junction differs from the germline gene, which may be a read error. This chain links TRBV4-3 with TRBJ1-3, with unresolved D. This CDR3 spans 14 amino acids. The V gene's germline CDR1 is LGHNA and CDR2 YSLEER. CDR3 sequence: CASSLGDSGNTTYF. Here the CDR3 DNA reads TGCGCCAGCAGCTTGGGAGACTCTGGAAACACCACATATTTT.

The J gene is TRBJ1-5, the V gene TRBV15, with unresolved D. The CDR3 has 15 residues. The germline V and J ends were trimmed by 0 bases and 2 bases, with 8 bases remaining between them. Germline V gives CDR1 LNHNV, CDR2 YYDKDF (reference sequence). The DNA of the CDR3 is TGTGCCACCAGCAGAGACGGGTATGGCAATCAGCCCCAGCATTTT. This translates into CATSRDGYGNQPQHF.

This CDR3 reads CASSLISPSTDTQYF. The CDR3 DNA reads TGTGCCAGCAGCTTAATCTCCCCTAGCACAGATACGCAGTATTTT. This chain uses TRBV11-2 with TRBJ2-3; no firm D call. Germline assignment: CDR1 SGHAT and CDR2 FQNNGV. The CDR3 is 15 amino acids. V lost 2 bases and J 0 bases, leaving 9 bases between the germline ends.

This clonotype was observed at least ten times. This sequence joins TRBV10-3 and TRBJ2-2, with 8 bases aligning to TRBD1. The J segment lost 4 bases and the V segment lost 9 bases, leaving 10 bases of the junction unmatched. The germline gives CDR1 ENHRY, CDR2 SYGVKD. The CDR3 runs to 15 residues. DNA of the CDR3: TGTGCCATTCCCAACCGACAGGGGCGCACCGGGGAGCTGTTTTTT. It translates to CAIPNRQGRTGELFF.

The chain has TRBV11-2 and TRBJ2-5, with 9 bases matching TRBD2. The CDR3 extends over 15 amino acids. After removal of 7 bases from V and 11 bases from J, the junction contained 17 bases not matched to a gene. Germline CDR1 is SGHAT and CDR2 is FQNNGV. Written as DNA, the CDR3 is TGTGCCAGCACCGTGGGCGGGACTAGCACAGATACGCAGTACTTC. It encodes CASTVGGTSTDTQYF.